The T cell receptor beta chain under discussion was sequenced for a study of blood T cell repertoires in COVID-19. Background on the study: T cells, B-cell-depleted T cells, or PBMCs supplied cDNA or gDNA.

Germline V gives CDR1 SGHNT, CDR2 YYREEE (reference sequence). Losses at the gene ends were 3 bases for V and 0 bases for J; bases not matched to a gene: 2. The CDR3 totals 14 residues. Sequenced by immunoSEQ multiplex PCR; TCRdb stores in-frame clones only, minus some. The data show 400,000 to 450,000 clones, with 70% to 90% seen just once and roughly 0.76% held by the top ten. Seattle enrolled patients during active infection and tracked them longitudinally. The sequenced material came from peripheral blood. The chain recombines TRBV5-4 with TRBJ2-7; 8 bases match TRBD1. This receptor was obtained from a man aged 18 to 29 with COVID-19, enrolled during active disease. CDR3 DNA: TGTGCCAGCAGCTCACAGGGGGGCTCCTACGAGCAGTACTTC. Its protein product is CASSSQGGSYEQYF.